Shown below are 23 T cell receptor beta chains from a single sample sequenced in a study of T cells in Graves' hyperthyroidism and ophthalmopathy. Researchers amplified the TCR beta CDR3 regions from RNA transcripts. RT-PCR in the first round (using the HTBI primer set) targeted the TCR CDR3. TCRdb re-called the multiplex PCR reads through MiXCR, storing one row per CDR3 protein. The table records 500,000 to 800,000 distinct CDR3 sequences, 45% of them present only once. The source material was peripheral blood or thyroid tissue (not recorded which). The receptors originated from an adult man with Graves' disease, either hyperthyroidism or ophthalmopathy (not recorded which).

This clonotype was observed at least ten times. V usage is TRBV15 and J usage is TRBJ1-4, with 12 positions matching TRBD1. The CDR3 length is 17 residues. The junction had 6 bases not matched to a gene; V was cut back by 0 bases and J by 7 bases. Germline CDR1 reads LNHNV; CDR2 reads YYDKDF (reference sequence). This CDR3 reads CATSRDLGTGGTEKLFF. The CDR3, as DNA: TGTGCCACCAGCAGAGATCTCGGGACAGGGGGCACTGAAAAACTGTTTTTT.

Many counts were recorded for this clonotype. This rearrangement joins TRBV24-1 to TRBJ1-1; 7 bases are a match to TRBD1. The CDR3 spans 14 residues. V dropped 7 bases and J dropped 2; count of bases not matched to a gene: 6. Germline CDR1 is KGHDR and CDR2 is SFDVKD. CDR3 sequence reads: CATRETGINTEAFF. CDR3 coding DNA: TGTGCCACCAGGGAGACAGGGATAAACACTGAAGCTTTCTTT.

The count of this clonotype is one. The chain has TRBV11-1 and TRBJ1-6; no clear D gene. The V gene's germline CDR1 is SGHAT and CDR2 FQDESV (reference sequence). The length of the CDR3 is 15 residues. Trimming left V 5 bases short and J 5 bases short, with 13 bases between. CDR3 protein: CASSVRQAHNSPLHF. The CDR3 bases are TGTGCCAGCAGCGTTCGACAAGCGCATAATTCACCCCTCCACTTT.

As to this clonotype: One end of the junction varies from germline; a read error may be responsible. The CDR3 DNA follows: TGCGCCAGCAGCATGACCGGGACGGTTGCCTACGAGCAGTACTTC. This codes for CASSMTGTVAYEQYF. This chain joins TRBV5-8 and TRBJ2-7; D is perhaps TRBD1 or TRBD2 (5 bases each). The CDR3 is 15 residues long. The V gene's germline CDR1 is SGHTS and CDR2 YDEGEE.

The chain carries TRBV5-1 and TRBJ2-5, with 8 bases aligning to TRBD1. The CDR3 length is 14 residues. Germline values: CDR1 SGHRS, CDR2 YFSETQ. V lost 3 bases and J lost 1; bases outside the gene matches: 2. CDR3 loop: CASSSTGVQETQYF. CDR3 coding DNA: TGCGCCAGCAGCTCGACAGGGGTCCAAGAGACCCAGTACTTC. Full variable domain (missing parts from reference TRBV5-1 and TRBJ2-5): KAGVTQTPRYLIKTRGQQVTLSCSPISGHRSVSWYQQTPGQGLQFLFEYFSETQRNKGNFPGRFSGRQFSNSRSEMNVSTLELGDSALYLCASSSTGVQETQYFGPGTRLLVL.

There are a few counts of this clonotype. The chain carries TRBV7-9 and TRBJ2-5; TRBD1 aligns across 9 bases. V dropped 1 base and J dropped 2; count of bases not matched to a gene: 8. The CDR3 is 17 amino acids. Looked up from germline, CDR1 is SEHNR and CDR2 is FQNEAQ (reference sequence). CDR3 amino acids: CASSLDQTGGDQETQYF. The CDR3 DNA reads as TGTGCCAGCAGCTTAGATCAGACAGGGGGGGATCAAGAGACCCAGTACTTC.

The sample holds many counts of this clonotype. The chain employs TRBV7-8 and TRBJ1-1; D is ambiguous. Trimming stripped 5 bases from V and 10 bases from J, with 17 bases between. The CDR3 covers 13 residues. Germline values: CDR1 SGHVS, CDR2 FQNEAQ. Here the CDR3 reads CASSPRRPHGAFF. CDR3 DNA sequence: TGTGCCAGCAGCCCCCGGCGGCCTCACGGAGCTTTCTTT.

The V gene is TRBV29-1, the J gene TRBJ1-1; maybe TRBD1 (5 bases). The ends were cut back, 1 base at V and 7 bases at J, with 19 bases in the middle. The CDR3 runs to 15 residues. Germline-derived CDR1 and CDR2 are SQVTM and ANQGSEA. CDR3 DNA: TGCAGCGTTGAAGGCGGGGGAGGACTTTGGGGTGAAGCTTTCTTT. As protein: CSVEGGGGLWGEAFF.

This clonotype appeared a single time. No DNA is shown, since the ends of the CDR3 on it are uncertain; the CDR3 is the one TCRdb lists. V gene TRBV11-1 combines with J gene TRBJ2-7; TRBD2, as called in the table, went unchecked against the DNA. Germline assignment: CDR1 SGHAT and CDR2 FQDESV (reference sequence). The CDR3 has 19 amino acids, counting both end residues. The CDR3 sequence is CASSFYICSAAGGEDEQYF.

This CDR3 reads CASSTTGKSALDYEQYF. CDR3 DNA sequence: TGTGCCAGTAGTACAACAGGGAAATCCGCACTTGACTACGAGCAGTACTTC. The V and J genes are TRBV19 and TRBJ2-7, with D maybe TRBD1 (6 bases). Trimming took 4 bases from V and 3 from J, leaving 22 bases between them. The CDR3 covers 17 residues. CDR1 and CDR2 from the germline V gene are LNHDA and SQIVND (reference sequence).

The chain employs TRBV29-1 and TRBJ1-1; TRBD1 aligns across 7 bases. Germline-derived CDR1 and CDR2 are SQVTM and ANQGSEA. This CDR3 is 13 amino acids long. Trimming at V came to 8 bases and at J to 4 bases, leaving 10 bases not matched to a gene. The CDR3 DNA sequence: TGCAGCAGTGAGGAGTCAGGGGGCACTGAAGCTTTCTTT. Its translation: CSSEESGGTEAFF.

This clonotype has at least ten counts. V and J are TRBV7-6 and TRBJ2-7, with 8 nucleotides matching TRBD1. Germline trimming cut 4 bases from V and 9 bases from J; bases unmatched to any gene: 14. The CDR3 is 15 amino acids. In germline, CDR1 is SGHVS, CDR2 FNYEAQ. CDR3 loop: CASSSPGQALLGQYF. The CDR3 bases are TGTGCCAGCAGCTCTCCGGGACAGGCGCTTTTAGGGCAGTACTTC.

A remark on this clonotype: A much larger clonotype is one base distant, so this may be a read error. This chain links TRBV20-1 with TRBJ1-5; a possible D gene is TRBD1 (5 bases). V was cut by 7 bases and J by 4 bases, with 14 bases left in between. Germline CDR1 and CDR2: DFQATT and SNEGSKA (reference sequence). CDR3 length equals 13 residues. The CDR3: CSVTSGMNQPQHF. As DNA, the CDR3 is TGCAGTGTCACCTCAGGGATGAATCAGCCCCAGCATTTT.

This clonotype appeared a few times. V usage is TRBV6-6 and J usage is TRBJ2-7; 12 bases are shared with TRBD1. With V trimmed by 6 bases and J by 3 bases, 6 bases remained unmatched. The length of the CDR3 is 15 residues. Germline lookup yields CDR1 MNHNY and CDR2 SVGAGI (reference sequence). Written as DNA, the CDR3 is TGTGCCAGCAGCCCCGGGACAGGGGGCATCTACGAGCAGTACTTC. This encodes CASSPGTGGIYEQYF.

Comments on this clonotype: One end of the junction is discordant with germline, which a read error may explain. The V and J genes are TRBV19 and TRBJ1-5; D gene unclear. The V gene's germline CDR1 is LNHDA and CDR2 SQIVND (reference sequence). The CDR3 length is 13 residues. The CDR3 coding sequence is TGTGGCAGTAGTATCGACCTCAATCAGCCCCAGCATTTT. Its translation: CGSSIDLNQPQHF. The variable domain in full, completed from reference TRBV19 and TRBJ1-5, reads DGGITQSPKYLFRKEGQNVTLSCEQNLNHDAMYWYRQDPGQGLRLIYYSQIVNDFQKGDIAEGYSVSREKKESFPLTVTSAQKNPTAFYLCGSSIDLNQPQHFGDGTRLSIL.

Written as DNA, the CDR3 is TGTGCCAGCAGCTTTCTAGCGGGAGTTGGGGCCAACGTCCTGACTTTC. This sequence encodes CASSFLAGVGANVLTF. The chain joins TRBV7-9 to TRBJ2-6, with TRBD2 matching 10 bases. This CDR3 contains 16 residues. CDR1 is SEHNR and CDR2 is FQNEAQ in the germline V gene (reference sequence). V trimming: 3 bases; J trimming: 3 bases; junction bases outside the gene matches: 2.

J is TRBJ1-1 and V is TRBV29-1; the D is unclear. Between the trimmed V and J ends, which lost 3 bases and 1 base, there was a span of 6 bases. The CDR3 is 12 amino acids. From germline, CDR1 is SQVTM and CDR2 ANQGSEA. The CDR3 coding sequence is TGCAGCGTTGACAGGCGGAACACTGAAGCTTTCTTT. It yields the protein CSVDRRNTEAFF.

This clonotype was counted ten times or more. The rearrangement uses TRBV24-1 and TRBJ1-5, with D unresolved. Germline CDR1 reads KGHDR; CDR2 reads SFDVKD. The CDR3 runs to 14 residues. The V gene lost 0 bases and the J gene lost 6 bases, with 8 bases spanning the gap. The CDR3 DNA sequence: TGTGCCACCAGTGATTTGCGGGCCGGTCAGCCCCAGCATTTT. It is translated as CATSDLRAGQPQHF.

The count of this clonotype is one. CDR3 sequence: CASSYDRDQHF. CDR3 bases: TGTGCCAGCAGTTACGACAGGGACCAGCATTTT. This chain links TRBV7-2 with TRBJ1-5; 7 nucleotides line up with TRBD1. V gave up 6 bases and J gave up 12 bases; unmatched junction bases: 5. Germline loops: CDR1 SGHTA, CDR2 FQGNSA. This CDR3 region has 11 residues.

Many counts were recorded for this clonotype. J is TRBJ1-6 and V is TRBV15, with 7 nucleotides matching TRBD1. The V and J ends lost 5 bases and 10 bases, in that order; junction bases with no gene match: 5. In germline, CDR1 is LNHNV, CDR2 YYDKDF (reference sequence). The CDR3 extends over 13 amino acids. The CDR3 DNA reads TGTGCCACCAGCGCCACAGGGGAATCACCCCTCCACTTT. It is translated as CATSATGESPLHF.

The V and J genes are TRBV12-3 or TRBV12-4 and TRBJ2-2; TRBD1 aligns across 9 bases. The junction had 11 bases not matched to a gene; V was cut back by 2 bases and J by 7 bases. The CDR3 length is 17 residues. This CDR3 is CASSLFLGQGLHGELFF. For the CDR3, the DNA is TGTGCCAGCAGTTTATTTCTAGGACAGGGGTTACACGGGGAGCTGTTTTTT.

This clonotype appeared many times. The CDR3 protein is CSALNLRDRAYEQYF. CDR3 in DNA: TGCAGTGCTCTTAATCTCCGGGACAGGGCCTACGAGCAGTACTTC. The rearrangement uses TRBV20-1 and TRBJ2-7; 9 bases are shared with TRBD1. J gave up 2 bases and V 5 bases, and 10 bases lay outside the gene matches. This CDR3 contains 15 residues. Germline V lookup: CDR1 DFQATT, CDR2 SNEGSKA (reference sequence).

The rearrangement uses TRBV14 and TRBJ1-6, with 9 bases identical to TRBD1. The germline gives CDR1 SGHDN, CDR2 FVKESK. The CDR3 totals 14 residues. The trim removed 6 bases at V and 13 bases at J, leaving 10 bases unmatched. The CDR3 nucleotides read TGTGCCAGCAGTAACCCGGGACAGGGAGTTCCCCTCCACTTT. This gives the protein CASSNPGQGVPLHF.